This T cell receptor (beta chain) was captured by sequencing in a study of shared clonotypes between healthy human individuals. Whole-study results and caveats: Sampling included only blood; tissue repertoires likely differ.

As concerns this clone: The antigen remains unidentified.

Naive CD8 cells lacked CD45RO, underwent positive selection for CCR7 and left out terminally differentiated effector memory CD45RA+ cells. CDR1 is SEHNR, CDR2 FQNEAQ, per germline (reference sequence). Trimming shortened V by 1 base and J by 5 bases, and 6 bases separated the two germline ends. The CDR3 consists of 12 residues. Measured with immunoSEQ multiplex PCR; TCRdb has only the in-frame clones, and not every one. The sample comprises around 550,000 clones, approximately 95% of which are singletons, and about 0.11% rests with the top ten. V and J are TRBV7-9 and TRBJ2-7; D not certain. The sequencing input was naive CD8+ T cells sorted from blood. This receptor was identified in a woman in her twenties or thirties in good health. The CDR3 loop reads CASSLVGNEQYF. CDR3 DNA: TGTGCCAGCAGCTTAGTAGGGAACGAGCAGTACTTC.